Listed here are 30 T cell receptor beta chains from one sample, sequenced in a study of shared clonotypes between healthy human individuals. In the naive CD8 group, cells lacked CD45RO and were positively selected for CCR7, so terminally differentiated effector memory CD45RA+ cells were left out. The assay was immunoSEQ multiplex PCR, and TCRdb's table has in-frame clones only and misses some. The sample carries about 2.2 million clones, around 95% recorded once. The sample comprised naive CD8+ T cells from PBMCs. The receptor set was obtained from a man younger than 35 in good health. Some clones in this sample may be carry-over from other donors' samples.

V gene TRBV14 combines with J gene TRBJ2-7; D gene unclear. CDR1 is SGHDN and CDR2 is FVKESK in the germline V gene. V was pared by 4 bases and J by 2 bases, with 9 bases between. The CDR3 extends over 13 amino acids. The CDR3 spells CASSPRTAYEQYF. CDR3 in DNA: TGTGCCAGCAGCCCTCGGACGGCCTACGAGCAGTACTTC.

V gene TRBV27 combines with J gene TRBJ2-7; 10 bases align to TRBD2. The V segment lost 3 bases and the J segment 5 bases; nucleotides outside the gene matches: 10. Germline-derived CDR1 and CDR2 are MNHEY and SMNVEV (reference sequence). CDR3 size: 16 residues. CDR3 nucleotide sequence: TGTGCCAGCAGTTTGATAGGGCTAGCGGGAGACGACGAGCAGTACTTC. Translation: CASSLIGLAGDDEQYF.

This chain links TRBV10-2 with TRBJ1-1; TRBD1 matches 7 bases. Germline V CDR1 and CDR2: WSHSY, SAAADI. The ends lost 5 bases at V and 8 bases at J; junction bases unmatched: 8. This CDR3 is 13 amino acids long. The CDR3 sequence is CASSRDRRDEAFF. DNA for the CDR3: TGCGCCAGCAGTCGGGACAGAAGAGACGAAGCTTTCTTT.

The CDR3 sequence: CASSLAGGGPPSSYEQYF. In DNA form, the CDR3 reads TGTGCCAGCAGCTTAGCCGGGGGAGGGCCGCCTTCTTCCTACGAGCAGTACTTC. The chain recombines TRBV7-9 with TRBJ2-7; 7 nucleotides line up with TRBD2. Germline V gene sequence: CDR1 SEHNR, CDR2 FQNEAQ (reference sequence). This CDR3 spans 18 amino acids. V shed 0 bases, J shed 1 base, and the junction held 12 bases outside the gene matches.

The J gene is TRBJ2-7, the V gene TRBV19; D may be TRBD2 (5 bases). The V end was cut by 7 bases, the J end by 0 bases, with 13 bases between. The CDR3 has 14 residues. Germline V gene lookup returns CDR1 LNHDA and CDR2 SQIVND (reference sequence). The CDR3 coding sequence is TGTGCCAGTAAGATTGGACGGGGCTCCTACGAGCAGTACTTC. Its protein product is CASKIGRGSYEQYF.

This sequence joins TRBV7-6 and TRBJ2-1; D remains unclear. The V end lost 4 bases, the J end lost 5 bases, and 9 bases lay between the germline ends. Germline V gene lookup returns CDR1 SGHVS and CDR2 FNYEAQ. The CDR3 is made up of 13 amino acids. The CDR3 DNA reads TGTGCCAGCAGCTCCCTCCCAAACAATGAGCAGTTCTTC. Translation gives CASSSLPNNEQFF.

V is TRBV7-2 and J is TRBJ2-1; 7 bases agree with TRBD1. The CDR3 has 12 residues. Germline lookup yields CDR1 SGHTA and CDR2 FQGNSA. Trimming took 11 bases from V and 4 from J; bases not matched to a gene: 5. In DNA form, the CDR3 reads TGTGCCGTCGAACAGGGGTACAATGAGCAGTTCTTC. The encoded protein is CAVEQGYNEQFF. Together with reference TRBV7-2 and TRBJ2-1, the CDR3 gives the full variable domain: GAGVSQSPSNKVTEKGKDVELRCDPISGHTALYWYRQSLGQGLEFLIYFQGNSAPDKSGLPSDRFSAERTGGSVSTLTIQRTQQEDSAVYLCAVEQGYNEQFFGPGTRLTVL.

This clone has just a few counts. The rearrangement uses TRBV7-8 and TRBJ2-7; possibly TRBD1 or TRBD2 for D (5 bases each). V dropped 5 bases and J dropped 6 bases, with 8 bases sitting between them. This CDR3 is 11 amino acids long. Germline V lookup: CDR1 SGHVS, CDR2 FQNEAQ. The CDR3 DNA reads TGTGCCAGCAGCCCCGGGGCCGAGCAGTACTTC. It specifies CASSPGAEQYF.

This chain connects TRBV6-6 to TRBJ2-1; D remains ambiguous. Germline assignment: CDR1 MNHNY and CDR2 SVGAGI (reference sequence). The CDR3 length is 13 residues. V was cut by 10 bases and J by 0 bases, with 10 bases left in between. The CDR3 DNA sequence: TGTGCCACCCGACATTACTCCTACAATGAGCAGTTCTTC. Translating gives CATRHYSYNEQFF.

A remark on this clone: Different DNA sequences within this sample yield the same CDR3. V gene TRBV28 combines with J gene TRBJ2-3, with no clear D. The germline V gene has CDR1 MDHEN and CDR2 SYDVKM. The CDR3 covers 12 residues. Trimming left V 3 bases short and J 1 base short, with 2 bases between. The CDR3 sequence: CASSFRTDTQYF. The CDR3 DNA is TGTGCCAGCAGTTTCCGCACAGATACGCAGTATTTT.

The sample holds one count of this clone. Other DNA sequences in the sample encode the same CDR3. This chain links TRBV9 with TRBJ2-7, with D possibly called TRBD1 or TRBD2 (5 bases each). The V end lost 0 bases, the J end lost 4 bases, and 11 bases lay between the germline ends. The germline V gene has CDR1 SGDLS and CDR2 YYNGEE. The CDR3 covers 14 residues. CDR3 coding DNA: TGTGCCAGCAGCGTAGCTGGGGACCCATACGAGCAGTACTTC. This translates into CASSVAGDPYEQYF.

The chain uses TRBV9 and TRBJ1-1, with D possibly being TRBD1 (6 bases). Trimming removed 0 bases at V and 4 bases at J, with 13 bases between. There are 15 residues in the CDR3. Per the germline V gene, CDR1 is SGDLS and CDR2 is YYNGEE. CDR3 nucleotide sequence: TGTGCCAGCAGCGTAGGAGGGGGTACCGGCACTGAAGCTTTCTTT. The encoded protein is CASSVGGGTGTEAFF.

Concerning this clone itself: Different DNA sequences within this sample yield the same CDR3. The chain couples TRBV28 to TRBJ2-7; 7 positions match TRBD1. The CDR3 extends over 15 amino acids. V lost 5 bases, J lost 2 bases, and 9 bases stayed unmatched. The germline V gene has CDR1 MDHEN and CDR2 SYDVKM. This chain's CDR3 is CASSPPGTAAYEQYF. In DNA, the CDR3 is TGTGCCAGCAGTCCCCCCGGGACAGCCGCCTACGAGCAGTACTTC.

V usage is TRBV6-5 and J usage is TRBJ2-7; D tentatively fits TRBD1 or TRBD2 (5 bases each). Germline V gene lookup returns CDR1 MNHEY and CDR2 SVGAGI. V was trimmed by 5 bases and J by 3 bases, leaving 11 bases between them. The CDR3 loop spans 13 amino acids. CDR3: CASSLGVYYEQYF. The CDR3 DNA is TGTGCCAGCAGTCTGGGGGTCTACTACGAGCAGTACTTC.

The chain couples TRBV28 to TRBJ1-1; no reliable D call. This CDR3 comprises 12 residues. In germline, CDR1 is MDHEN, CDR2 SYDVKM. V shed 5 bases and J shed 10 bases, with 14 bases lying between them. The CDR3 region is CASSPNRPGAFF. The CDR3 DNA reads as TGTGCCAGCAGTCCAAATAGGCCCGGAGCTTTCTTT.

The CDR3 here is CASSVDPPSGRSGELFF. The CDR3, as DNA: TGTGCCAGCAGCGTAGACCCTCCTAGCGGGAGGTCGGGGGAGCTGTTTTTT. The chain combines TRBV9 with TRBJ2-2; 11 positions match TRBD2. The CDR3 length is 17 residues. V gave up 0 bases and J gave up 8 bases; unmatched junction bases: 9. Germline-derived CDR1 and CDR2 are SGDLS and YYNGEE.

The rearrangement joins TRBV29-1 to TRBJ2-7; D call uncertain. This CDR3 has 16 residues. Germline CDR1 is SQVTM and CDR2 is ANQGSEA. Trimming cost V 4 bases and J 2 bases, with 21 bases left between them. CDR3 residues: CSVGVWIRQTAYEQYF. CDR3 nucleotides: TGCAGCGTTGGAGTTTGGATTCGTCAGACCGCCTACGAGCAGTACTTC.

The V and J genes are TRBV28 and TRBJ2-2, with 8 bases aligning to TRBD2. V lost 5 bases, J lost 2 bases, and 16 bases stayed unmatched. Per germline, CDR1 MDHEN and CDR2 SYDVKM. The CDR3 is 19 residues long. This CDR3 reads CASSPAGGPQADNTGELFF. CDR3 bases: TGTGCCAGCAGTCCGGCGGGGGGCCCTCAGGCAGATAACACCGGGGAGCTGTTTTTT. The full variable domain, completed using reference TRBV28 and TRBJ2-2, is DVKVTQSSRYLVKRTGEKVFLECVQDMDHENMFWYRQDPGLGLRLIYFSYDVKMKEKGDIPEGYSVSREKKERFSLILESASTNQTSMYLCASSPAGGPQADNTGELFFGEGSRLTVL.

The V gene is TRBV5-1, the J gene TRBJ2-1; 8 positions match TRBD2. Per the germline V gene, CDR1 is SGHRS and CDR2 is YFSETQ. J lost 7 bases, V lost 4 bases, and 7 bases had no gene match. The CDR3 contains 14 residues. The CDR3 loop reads CASSPGGPLNEQFF. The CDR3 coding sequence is TGCGCCAGCAGCCCGGGAGGGCCACTGAATGAGCAGTTCTTC.

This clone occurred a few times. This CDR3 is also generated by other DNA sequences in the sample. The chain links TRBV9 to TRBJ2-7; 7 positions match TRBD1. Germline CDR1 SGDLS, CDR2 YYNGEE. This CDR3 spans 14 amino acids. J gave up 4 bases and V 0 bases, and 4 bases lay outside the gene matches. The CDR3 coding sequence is TGTGCCAGCAGCGTAGGAGGGACAGCTTACGAGCAGTACTTC. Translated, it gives CASSVGGTAYEQYF.

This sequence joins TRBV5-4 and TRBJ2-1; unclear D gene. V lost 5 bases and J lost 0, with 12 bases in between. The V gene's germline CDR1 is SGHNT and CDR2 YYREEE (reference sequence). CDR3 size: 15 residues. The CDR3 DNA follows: TGTGCCAGCAGTGAAGTTCCCAGCTCCTACAATGAGCAGTTCTTC. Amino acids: CASSEVPSSYNEQFF.

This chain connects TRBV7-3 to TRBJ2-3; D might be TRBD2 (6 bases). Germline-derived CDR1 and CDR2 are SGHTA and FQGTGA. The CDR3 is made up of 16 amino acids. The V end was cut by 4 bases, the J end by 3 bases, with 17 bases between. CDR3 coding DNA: TGTGCCAGCAGCTCCGGGGGAGGTGGTCGGACAGATACGCAGTATTTT. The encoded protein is CASSSGGGGRTDTQYF.

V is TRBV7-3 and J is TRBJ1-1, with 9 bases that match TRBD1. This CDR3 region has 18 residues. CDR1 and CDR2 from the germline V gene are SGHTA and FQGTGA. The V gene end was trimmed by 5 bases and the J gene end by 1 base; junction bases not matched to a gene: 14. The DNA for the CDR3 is TGTGCCAGCAGCCGCTATCTTGGGACAGGGACGGAGAACACTGAAGCTTTCTTT. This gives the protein CASSRYLGTGTENTEAFF. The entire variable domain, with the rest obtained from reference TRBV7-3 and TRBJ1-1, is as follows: GAGVSQTPSNKVTEKGKYVELRCDPISGHTALYWYRQSLGQGPEFLIYFQGTGAADDSGLPNDRFFAVRPEGSVSTLKIQRTERGDSAVYLCASSRYLGTGTENTEAFFGQGTRLTVV.

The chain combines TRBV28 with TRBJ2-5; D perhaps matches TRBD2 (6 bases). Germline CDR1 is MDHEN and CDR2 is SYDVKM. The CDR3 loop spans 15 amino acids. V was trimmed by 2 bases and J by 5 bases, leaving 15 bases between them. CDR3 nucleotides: TGTGCCAGCAGTTTAATTCCCCCGGGGAGGGAGACCCAGTACTTC. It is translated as CASSLIPPGRETQYF.

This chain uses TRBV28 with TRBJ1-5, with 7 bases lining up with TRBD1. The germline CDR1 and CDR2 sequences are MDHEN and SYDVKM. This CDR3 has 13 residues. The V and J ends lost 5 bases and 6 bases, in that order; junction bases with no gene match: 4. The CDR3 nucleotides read TGTGCCAGCAGTGACAGGGTTGGTCAGCCCCAGCATTTT. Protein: CASSDRVGQPQHF.

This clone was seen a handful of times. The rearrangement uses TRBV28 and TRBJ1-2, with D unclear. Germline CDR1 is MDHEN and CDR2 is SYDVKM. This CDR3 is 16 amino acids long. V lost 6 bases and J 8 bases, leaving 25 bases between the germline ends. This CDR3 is CASSPRTESRLRGYTF. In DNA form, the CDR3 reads TGTGCCAGCAGCCCGCGTACAGAGTCAAGGCTAAGAGGCTACACCTTC.

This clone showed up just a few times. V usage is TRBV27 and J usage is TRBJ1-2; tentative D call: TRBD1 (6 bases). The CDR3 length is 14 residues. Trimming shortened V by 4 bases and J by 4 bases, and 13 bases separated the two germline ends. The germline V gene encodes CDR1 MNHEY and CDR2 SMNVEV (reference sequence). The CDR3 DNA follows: TGTGCCAGCAGTTCAAGGACAGCCCTCTATGGCTACACCTTC. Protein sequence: CASSSRTALYGYTF.

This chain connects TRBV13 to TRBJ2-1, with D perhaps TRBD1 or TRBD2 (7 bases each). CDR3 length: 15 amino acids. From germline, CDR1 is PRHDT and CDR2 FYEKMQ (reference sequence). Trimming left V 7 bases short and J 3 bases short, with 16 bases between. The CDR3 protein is CASNPGGGVYNEQFF. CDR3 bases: TGTGCCAGCAACCCAGGGGGAGGGGTCTACAATGAGCAGTTCTTC.

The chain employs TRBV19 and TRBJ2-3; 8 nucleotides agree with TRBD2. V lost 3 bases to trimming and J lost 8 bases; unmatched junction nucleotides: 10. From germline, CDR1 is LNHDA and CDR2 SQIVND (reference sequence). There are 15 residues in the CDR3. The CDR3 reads CASSISGSLAGTQYF. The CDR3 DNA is TGTGCCAGTAGTATCAGCGGGAGTTTGGCCGGTACGCAGTATTTT.

In DNA, the CDR3 is TGTGCCAGCAGACAGACAGGGGGCTCCTACGAGCAGTACTTC. This gives the protein CASRQTGGSYEQYF. The rearrangement joins TRBV27 to TRBJ2-7; 9 bases align to TRBD1. This CDR3 has 14 amino acids. CDR1 MNHEY and CDR2 SMNVEV come from the germline V gene (reference sequence). J was trimmed by 0 bases and V by 6 bases; bases with no gene match: 3.